This TCR beta chain derives from a study of blood T cells in healthy people across ages. Study-level results: As naive T cell percentage varied, TCR beta diversity correlated strongly with it.

About this clonotype itself: Its target is unknown.

The CDR3 spans 15 residues. CDR1 is MGHDK, CDR2 SYGVNS, per germline. A second PCR, run for about 6 to 11 cycles, used a sample-barcoded 5' primer plus a J-beta primer mix. TCRdb redid the calling of the 5' RACE reads with MiXCR, one entry per CDR3 protein. The sample lists 980,000 or so distinct CDR3 sequences, about 44% occurring once. Sequencing was performed on blood. This receptor was identified in a man aged 30 to 45 in good health. The chain couples TRBV25-1 to TRBJ2-7; 7 nucleotides line up with TRBD1. The DNA end is a closer match to TRBJ2-5, so the J assignment may be wrong. The CDR3 sequence: CASSGTSGTEETQYF. The DNA for the CDR3 is TGTGCCAGCAGTGGAACATCCGGGACAGAAGAGACCCAGTACTTC.